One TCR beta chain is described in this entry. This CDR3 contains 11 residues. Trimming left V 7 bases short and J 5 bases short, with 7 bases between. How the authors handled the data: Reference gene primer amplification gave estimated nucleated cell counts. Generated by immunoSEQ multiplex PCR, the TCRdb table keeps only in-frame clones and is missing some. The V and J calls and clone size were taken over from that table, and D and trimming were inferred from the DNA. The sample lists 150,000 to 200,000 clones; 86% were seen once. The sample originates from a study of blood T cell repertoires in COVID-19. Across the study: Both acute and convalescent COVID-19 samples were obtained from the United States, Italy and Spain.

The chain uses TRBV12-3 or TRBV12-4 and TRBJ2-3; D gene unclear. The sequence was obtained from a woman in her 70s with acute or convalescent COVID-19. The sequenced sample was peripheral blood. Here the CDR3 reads CASTLQDTQYF. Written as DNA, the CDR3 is TGTGCCAGCACCTTACAAGATACGCAGTATTTT.